This entry is about one TCR beta chain. The antigen remains undetermined. The PCR was carried out with 60 Vbeta primers and 13 Jbeta primers. Only in-frame clones appear in the TCRdb table, and some are missing; sequencing was by immunoSEQ multiplex PCR. The repertoire holds about 190,000 clones, with roughly 80% as singletons. These data come from a study of cytomegalovirus exposure and HLA in healthy donors. Trimming took off 6 bases at V and 5 bases at J, with 7 bases between the two ends. Germline CDR1 SNHLY, CDR2 FYNNEI. The CDR3 covers 11 residues. Overall study results and limits: About 87% or about 30% of the time was how often most TCR beta V segments were productive, according to an earlier analysis.

The sequence derives from a woman between 18 and 29 years old in good health and CMV-seronegative. The genes are TRBV2 and TRBJ1-1; TRBD1 might be the D (5 bases). Sequencing was carried out using PBMCs. The CDR3 bases are TGTGCCAGCAGGGGGCCAACTGAAGCTTTCTTT. It specifies CASRGPTEAFF.